These T cell receptor beta chains were read from a single sample in a study of T cell responses to AZD1222 COVID-19 vaccine. Sequenced by immunoSEQ multiplex PCR; TCRdb stores in-frame clones only, minus some. The sample lists some 150,000 clones, around nine tenths occurring once. This specimen was peripheral blood, taken on day 0 of AZD1222 vaccination. These receptors were collected from an adult in good health. Each CDR3 is given with its conserved first and last residue. D genes are given only for firm matches. Size is omitted from some rows. Given values are once, few, many or a class for expanded clones.

>TRBV10-3|TRBJ2-5|TRBD2|-
CAIRGGSGRQETQYF
TGTGCCATCAGGGGGGGGAGCGGGAGGCAGGAGACCCAGTACTTC
>TRBV7-9|TRBJ2-3|-|once
CASSDGPAGPDTQYF
TGTGCCAGCAGCGATGGACCCGCGGGTCCAGATACGCAGTATTTT
>TRBV6-6|TRBJ2-3|TRBD2|-
CASSPRTTSGSPTDTQYF
TGTGCCAGCAGTCCCCGGACTACTAGCGGGAGTCCCACAGATACGCAGTATTTT
>TRBV7-6|TRBJ2-2|TRBD2|-
CASSSTTSVLTGELFF
TGTGCCAGCAGCTCCACGACTAGCGTCCTCACCGGGGAGCTGTTTTTT
>TRBV11-3|TRBJ2-5|TRBD1|-
CASSQTRTGVIETQYF
TGTGCCAGCAGCCAAACCAGGACAGGGGTGATAGAGACCCAGTACTTC
>TRBV5-1|TRBJ1-4|-|few
CASSLEAGNEKLFF
TGCGCCAGCAGCTTGGAGGCAGGGAATGAAAAACTGTTTTTT
>TRBV5-5|TRBJ1-3|TRBD1|-
CASSFWGQVSGNTIYF
TGTGCCAGCAGCTTTTGGGGACAGGTTTCGGGAAACACCATATATTTT
>TRBV27|TRBJ1-1|-|-
CASSLIPLGTNYMNTEAFF
TGTGCCAGCAGTTTAATCCCGCTCGGGACAAACTATATGAACACTGAAGCTTTCTTT
>TRBV28|TRBJ2-4|TRBD1|-
CASLDRGKNIQYF
TGTGCCAGCCTGGACAGGGGGAAAAACATTCAGTACTTC
>TRBV6-5|TRBJ1-2|-|-
CASTQGGGYTF
TGTGCCAGCACCCAGGGAGGGGGCTACACCTTC
>TRBV6-5|TRBJ2-3|TRBD1|-
CASRIRDRGTDTQYF
TGTGCCAGCAGAATTCGGGACAGGGGTACAGATACGCAGTATTTT
>TRBV9|TRBJ1-3|-|-
CASSVALGVSGNTIYF
TGTGCCAGCAGCGTAGCGCTGGGAGTCTCTGGAAACACCATATATTTT
>TRBV5-1|TRBJ2-1|TRBD2|few
CASSSNRGRDEQFF
TGCGCCAGCAGCTCTAACCGGGGGAGGGATGAGCAGTTCTTC
>TRBV19|TRBJ1-4|-|-
CASSRGPNEKLFF
TGTGCCAGTAGTAGGGGCCCGAATGAAAAACTGTTTTTT
>TRBV5-1|TRBJ2-2|TRBD1|-
CASSFQQGTGELFF
TGCGCCAGCAGCTTCCAACAGGGGACCGGGGAGCTGTTTTTT
>TRBV5-4|TRBJ1-6|-|-
CASSLGVPGDSPLHF
TGTGCCAGCAGCTTGGGTGTCCCGGGGGATTCACCCCTCCACTTT
>TRBV6-1|TRBJ1-6|TRBD1|-
CASSERTGVNSPLHF
TGTGCCAGCAGTGAACGGACAGGGGTTAATTCACCCCTCCACTTT
>TRBV6-6|TRBJ2-1|-|once
CASSSGYNEQFF
TGTGCCAGCAGTTCAGGGTACAATGAGCAGTTCTTC
>TRBV27|TRBJ2-7|-|-
CASSFSTGPEQYF
TGTGCCAGCAGTTTCTCCACAGGGCCCGAGCAGTACTTC
>TRBV28|TRBJ1-3|-|-
CASRQVSGNTIYF
TGTGCCAGCAGGCAGGTCTCTGGAAACACCATATATTTT
>TRBV6-5|TRBJ2-2|-|-
CASSYEPGHTGELFF
TGTGCCAGCAGTTACGAGCCGGGGCACACCGGGGAGCTGTTTTTT
>TRBV18|TRBJ1-3|-|-
CASSPGRVDSSGNTIYF
TGTGCCAGCTCACCCGGACGGGTCGACAGCTCTGGAAACACCATATATTTT
>TRBV19|TRBJ2-7|-|-
CASRDRGFYEQYF
TGTGCCAGTAGGGACCGGGGCTTCTACGAGCAGTACTTC
>TRBV6-5|TRBJ2-7|-|-
CASMRQGEAEQYF
TGTGCCAGCATGCGGCAGGGTGAGGCCGAGCAGTACTTC
>TRBV5-1|TRBJ1-1|-|-
CASSLEPSTEAFF
TGCGCCAGCAGCTTAGAACCGAGCACTGAAGCTTTCTTT
>TRBV9|TRBJ2-5|-|-
CASSRGQETQYF
TGTGCCAGCAGCAGGGGGCAAGAGACCCAGTACTTC
>TRBV29-1|TRBJ1-3|-|-
CSVEGAGSSSGNTIYF
TGCAGCGTTGAAGGAGCAGGTTCTAGCTCTGGAAACACCATATATTTT
>TRBV10-1|TRBJ2-1|-|-
CASINPSGEGYNEQFF
TGCGCCAGCATTAACCCCTCGGGCGAGGGCTACAATGAGCAGTTCTTC
>TRBV14|TRBJ2-7|-|-
CASSQARYEQYF
TGTGCCAGCAGCCAGGCAAGATACGAGCAGTACTTC
>TRBV11-3|TRBJ1-2|-|once
CASSFTQDCDYGYTF
TGTGCCAGCAGCTTCACCCAAGACTGTGACTATGGCTACACCTTC
>TRBV5-1|TRBJ1-1|-|-
CASSLTSANTEAFF
TGCGCCAGCAGCTTGACTAGCGCGAACACTGAAGCTTTCTTT
>TRBV12-3/TRBV12-4|TRBJ1-1|-|-
CASSRGGTEAFF
TGTGCCAGCAGCAGGGGAGGGACTGAAGCTTTCTTT
>TRBV10-3|TRBJ1-2|TRBD1|-
CAISVGTATNYGYTF
TGTGCCATCAGTGTAGGGACAGCAACTAACTATGGCTACACCTTC
>TRBV10-3|TRBJ2-2|TRBD2|-
CAISDPSGNTGELFF
TGTGCCATCAGTGACCCTAGCGGGAACACCGGGGAGCTGTTTTTT
>TRBV2|TRBJ2-2|-|-
CASGLLGGTGELFF
TGTGCCAGTGGGCTACTAGGGGGCACCGGGGAGCTGTTTTTT
>TRBV27|TRBJ1-2|-|-
CASSRGYGYTF
TGTGCCAGCAGCCGGGGGTATGGCTACACCTTC
>TRBV5-1|TRBJ2-2|-|-
CASSSSGARELFF
TGCGCCAGCAGCTCCTCCGGGGCCCGGGAGCTGTTTTTT
>TRBV19|TRBJ1-1|-|-
CASSIDLGAEAFF
TGTGCCAGTAGTATAGATCTGGGGGCTGAAGCTTTCTTT
>TRBV5-4|TRBJ2-7|-|-
CASSDGLKVGEQYF
TGTGCCAGCAGCGACGGACTCAAGGTGGGGGAGCAGTACTTC
>TRBV27|TRBJ1-2|TRBD1|-
CASSPTGTGYGYTF
TGTGCCAGCAGTCCGACAGGGACCGGCTATGGCTACACCTTC
>TRBV4-2|TRBJ2-7|TRBD2|-
CASSPRLAGSYEQYF
TGTGCCAGCAGCCCTCGGCTAGCGGGGTCCTACGAGCAGTACTTC
>TRBV18|TRBJ2-7|TRBD1|-
CASSPGQGSEQYF
TGTGCCAGCTCGCCGGGACAGGGGTCCGAGCAGTACTTC
>TRBV4-2|TRBJ2-1|-|-
CASRGSSYNEQFF
TGTGCCAGCCGGGGGAGCTCCTACAATGAGCAGTTCTTC
>TRBV6-5|TRBJ2-1|-|-
CASSILIQGHGMFF
TGTGCCAGCAGTATCCTAATACAGGGCCACGGAATGTTCTTC
>TRBV18|TRBJ2-2|-|-
CASPRPGANTGELFF
TGTGCCAGTCCTAGACCGGGAGCAAACACCGGGGAGCTGTTTTTT
>TRBV28|TRBJ2-7|-|-
CASSLVLPLGEQYF
TGTGCCAGCAGTTTGGTATTACCTTTAGGCGAGCAGTACTTC
>TRBV19|TRBJ1-1|TRBD1|once
CASREGTGWATEAFF
TGTGCCAGTAGAGAAGGGACAGGGTGGGCCACTGAAGCTTTCTTT
>TRBV14|TRBJ1-2|TRBD1|-
CASSQDRDRRISYGYTF
TGTGCCAGCAGCCAAGATAGGGACAGGAGAATCTCCTATGGCTACACCTTC
>TRBV20-1|TRBJ2-1|-|-
CSASRAQGIYNEQFF
TGCAGTGCTAGTCGCGCCCAGGGGATTTACAATGAGCAGTTCTTC
>TRBV6-5|TRBJ2-3|-|-
CASSLTAGVGDTQYF
TGTGCCAGCAGCTTAACCGCAGGGGTGGGAGATACGCAGTATTTT
>TRBV4-1|TRBJ1-4|TRBD1|-
CASTPGQGEEKLFF
TGCGCCAGCACCCCCGGGCAGGGGGAGGAAAAACTGTTTTTT
>TRBV6-1|TRBJ2-7|-|-
CASSEGRPIYEQYF
TGTGCCAGCAGTGAAGGCCGGCCTATATACGAGCAGTACTTC
>TRBV7-2|TRBJ1-2|TRBD1|few
CASSFGRGDYGYTF
TGTGCCAGCAGCTTCGGCAGGGGGGACTATGGCTACACCTTC
>TRBV5-6|TRBJ2-3|TRBD2|-
CASSFRLAGGLADTQYF
TGTGCCAGCAGCTTCCGACTAGCGGGAGGGCTGGCAGATACGCAGTATTTT
>TRBV6-4|TRBJ2-2|-|-
CASSKDTNTGELFF
TGTGCCAGCAGTAAGGACACGAACACCGGGGAGCTGTTTTTT
>TRBV6-1|TRBJ1-1|-|-
CASSEGRVTEAFF
TGTGCCAGCAGTGAAGGTAGGGTCACTGAAGCTTTCTTT
>TRBV7-9|TRBJ1-2|-|-
CASSPSGQGYTF
TGTGCCAGCAGCCCATCAGGACAGGGCTACACCTTC